These 10 T cell receptor beta chains were all obtained from the same sample, sequenced in a study of T cells in Graves' hyperthyroidism and ophthalmopathy. TCR beta CDR3 region amplification was performed from RNA transcripts. Primed by the HTBI set, a first-round RT-PCR was run on the TCR CDR3. TCRdb itself ran the multiplex PCR reads through MiXCR, one entry per CDR3 protein. The sample has hundreds of thousands of distinct CDR3 sequences; approximately 13% are singletons. The material sequenced was blood. These receptors were obtained from a woman aged 18-35 years with Graves' hyperthyroidism.

About this clonotype: A single base separates this from a much larger clone, so it may be a read error. The chain employs TRBV6-1 and TRBJ2-1, with no clear D. The DNA matches TRBJ2-7 better at its end, which makes the J call doubtful. This CDR3 has 12 amino acids. From germline, CDR1 is MNHNS and CDR2 SASEGT. DNA of the CDR3: TGTGCCAGCCATCGAGTCTACAATGAGCAGTACTTC. This translates into CASHRVYNEQYF.

Only a few counts were recorded for this clonotype. The chain carries TRBV10-3 and TRBJ2-1; D not resolved. CDR3 length: 12 amino acids. The V gene lost 4 bases and the J gene lost 6 bases, with 7 bases spanning the gap. From germline, CDR1 is ENHRY and CDR2 SYGVKD. For the CDR3, the DNA is TGTGCCATCAGTGTTAACGCCAATGAGCAGTTCTTC. This codes for CAISVNANEQFF.

Many counts were recorded for this clonotype. The J gene is TRBJ2-7, the V gene TRBV20-1, with TRBD2 matching 7 bases. The CDR3 loop spans 17 amino acids. The V gene's germline CDR1 is DFQATT and CDR2 SNEGSKA (reference sequence). V lost 0 bases to trimming and J lost 7 bases; unmatched junction nucleotides: 18. In DNA form, the CDR3 reads TGCAGTGCTAGAGAGCTAACCCGAACTAGCGTAAAAGGGGAGCAGTACTTC. The encoded protein is CSARELTRTSVKGEQYF.

The chain recombines TRBV5-1 with TRBJ1-4, with D unresolved. The CDR3 has 14 amino acids. V lost 7 bases to trimming and J lost 7 bases, with 17 bases between them. The germline gives CDR1 SGHRS, CDR2 YFSETQ. CDR3 coding DNA: TGCGCCAGCTCCCCTAGGACGAGAGGTGAAAAACTGTTTTTT. Amino acids: CASSPRTRGEKLFF.

A note on this clonotype: Given a much more abundant clone one base away, this may be a read error. This chain joins TRBV5-6 and TRBJ2-5; D is ambiguous. The germline gives CDR1 SGHDT, CDR2 YYEEEE. CDR3 length: 15 residues. CDR3 sequence (DNA): TGTACCAGCAGCTTTCGGCAGATACTCCAAGAGACCCAGTACTTC. Protein sequence: CTSSFRQILQETQYF. The variable domain in full, completed from reference TRBV5-6 and TRBJ2-5, reads DAGVTQSPTHLIKTRGQQVTLRCSPKSGHDTVSWYQQALGQGPQFIFQYYEEEERQRGNFPDRFSGHQFPNYSSELNVNALLLGDSALYLCTSSFRQILQETQYFGPGTRLLVL.

In this sample, this clonotype turned up a few times. This chain's CDR3 is CASALGQTYEQYF. The CDR3 DNA is TGTGCCAGTGCACTGGGACAGACCTACGAGCAGTACTTC. The chain employs TRBV6-1 and TRBJ2-7; 7 bases fit TRBD1. Unmatched junction bases numbered 7, after V lost 9 bases and J lost 2 bases. This CDR3 has 13 amino acids. Germline values: CDR1 MNHNS, CDR2 SASEGT.

This clonotype turned up a few times. The chain carries TRBV2 and TRBJ2-7; 7 bases map to TRBD1. The germline V gene has CDR1 SNHLY and CDR2 FYNNEI. There are 14 residues in the CDR3. Trimming took 8 bases from V and 2 from J; bases not matched to a gene: 9. CDR3 nucleotides: TGTGCCAGCCTAGCACAGGGGATAACCTACGAGCAGTACTTC. It yields the protein CASLAQGITYEQYF.

For the CDR3, the DNA is TGTGCCAGTAGTAGAACAGGGTACGAGCAGTACTTC. The encoded protein is CASSRTGYEQYF. The chain is built from TRBV19 and TRBJ2-7, with D perhaps matching TRBD1 (6 bases). This CDR3 is built from 12 residues. In germline, CDR1 is LNHDA, CDR2 SQIVND (reference sequence). V dropped 4 bases and J dropped 4 bases, with 8 bases sitting between them.

This clonotype was detected many times. This chain connects TRBV20-1 to TRBJ2-1; TRBD2 might be the D (6 bases). V was cut by 3 bases and J by 7 bases, with 25 bases left in between. The CDR3 extends over 17 amino acids. The germline V gene has CDR1 DFQATT and CDR2 SNEGSKA (reference sequence). The CDR3 DNA reads as TGCAGTGCTAGTCCCTGGCAGGGACGGCGGGGTGGTAATGAGCAGTTCTTC. It encodes CSASPWQGRRGGNEQFF.

This clonotype was counted at least ten times. The chain recombines TRBV10-3 with TRBJ2-3; D is ambiguous. V lost 4 bases, J lost 0 bases, and 5 bases lay in between. Looked up from germline, CDR1 is ENHRY and CDR2 is SYGVKD. The CDR3 is 13 residues long. CDR3: CAISATSTDTQYF. As DNA, the CDR3 is TGTGCCATCAGTGCCACTAGCACAGATACGCAGTATTTT.